Below, 18 T cell receptor beta chains from the same sample are listed, as sequenced in a study of beta chain features in type 1 diabetes. Overall study findings and caveats: All four CD4+ subsets from Type 1 diabetes patients carried moderately but significantly shorter TCRB CDR3s.

Their antigen targets remain unknown. Every isolated RNA sample was fully reverse transcribed, so sequencing captured expressed TCRB transcripts. The method was immunoSEQ multiplex PCR; TCRdb's version includes in-frame clones alone and lacks a portion of them. Of more than 100,000 clones in the sample, about 10% were seen once. The sample comprised central memory CD4+ T cells from blood. The receptors were sampled from a man younger than 40 with type 1 diabetes.

This CDR3 reads CASSLGAADAYEQYF. The CDR3 DNA is TGCGCCAGCAGCTTGGGGGCAGCGGACGCCTACGAGCAGTACTTC. The chain has TRBV5-1 and TRBJ2-7; D possibly corresponds to TRBD2 (5 bases). The length of the CDR3 is 15 residues. Germline V gene lookup returns CDR1 SGHRS and CDR2 YFSETQ. The V gene lost 0 bases and the J gene lost 2 bases, with 12 bases spanning the gap.

This clone was counted only a few times. This chain joins TRBV27 and TRBJ1-1, with 7 bases aligning to TRBD1. CDR3 length: 15 residues. CDR1 MNHEY and CDR2 SMNVEV come from the germline V gene (reference sequence). The junction had 7 bases not matched to a gene; V was cut back by 2 bases and J by 4 bases. The CDR3 DNA reads TGTGCCAGCAGTTTAAAACAGGGGCTTCTCACTGAAGCTTTCTTT. Protein: CASSLKQGLLTEAFF.

The genes are TRBV29-1 and TRBJ2-4; possibly TRBD2 for D (5 bases). Germline-derived CDR1 and CDR2 are SQVTM and ANQGSEA. The V gene lost 4 bases and the J gene lost 8 bases, with 18 bases spanning the gap. The CDR3 is 14 residues long. Here the CDR3 reads CSVARTSSFDIQYF. The DNA for the CDR3 is TGCAGCGTTGCTAGGACTTCCTCGTTTGACATTCAGTACTTC.

This clone was detected a few times. The V and J genes are TRBV28 and TRBJ2-7; 7 bases line up with TRBD1. Germline CDR1 MDHEN, CDR2 SYDVKM. The CDR3 runs to 14 residues. V was clipped by 7 bases and J by 5 bases; unmatched bases: 11. CDR3 in DNA: TGTGCCAGCACACCCCCGGGACAGTTTGACGAGCAGTACTTC. This codes for CASTPPGQFDEQYF.

This clone has only a few counts. The V call is TRBV30, the J call TRBJ1-1, with D maybe TRBD1 (6 bases). V dropped 5 bases and J dropped 3 bases, with 16 bases sitting between them. Germline V gives CDR1 GTSNPN, CDR2 SVGIG (reference sequence). This CDR3 region has 14 residues. The CDR3 here is CAWVWAPGDTEAFF. The CDR3 DNA is TGTGCCTGGGTATGGGCTCCAGGGGACACTGAAGCTTTCTTT.

There are a few counts of this clone. The CDR3 bases are TGTGCCAGCAGTCGTGCAGGGGCCGCAGCAAACTATGGCTACACCTTC. Protein product: CASSRAGAAANYGYTF. The J gene is TRBJ1-2, the V gene TRBV28, with D maybe TRBD1 (6 bases). Trimming removed 5 bases from V and 2 bases from J, with 18 bases in between. In germline, CDR1 is MDHEN, CDR2 SYDVKM. This CDR3 is 16 amino acids long.

This clone was recorded a few times. The rearrangement joins TRBV2 to TRBJ2-6; perhaps TRBD1 as D (6 bases). V was cut by 4 bases and J by 0 bases, with 13 bases left in between. Per germline, CDR1 SNHLY and CDR2 FYNNEI. CDR3 size: 17 residues. The CDR3 DNA follows: TGTGCCAGCAGTGGCTCAGGGGCTTACTCTGGGGCCAACGTCCTGACTTTC. Its translation is CASSGSGAYSGANVLTF.

As DNA, the CDR3 is TGTGCCAGCTCACCGGGACAGGGGGCAAATACGCAGTATTTT. It codes for CASSPGQGANTQYF. This sequence joins TRBV18 and TRBJ2-3; 12 positions match TRBD1. With V trimmed by 3 bases and J by 7 bases, 2 bases remained unmatched. The CDR3 consists of 14 residues. The germline V gene has CDR1 KGHSH and CDR2 LQKENI.

The rearrangement uses TRBV11-2 and TRBJ2-2; TRBD2 is a possible D gene (5 bases). V lost 5 bases to trimming and J lost 3 bases, with 13 bases between them. Per the germline V gene, CDR1 is SGHAT and CDR2 is FQNNGV. The CDR3 sequence is 15 residues long. The CDR3 nucleotides read TGTGCCAGCAGCCTTATTCCGGGGTACACCGGGGAGCTGTTTTTT. Residues: CASSLIPGYTGELFF.

This clone was counted a few times. The chain recombines TRBV9 with TRBJ1-3; TRBD1 matches at 12 bases. The CDR3 covers 20 residues. Looked up from germline, CDR1 is SGDLS and CDR2 is YYNGEE. V trimming: 4 bases; J trimming: 1 base; junction bases outside the gene matches: 15. CDR3 residues: CASSRDPGQGALGSGNTIYF. CDR3 DNA: TGTGCCAGCAGCCGTGATCCGGGACAGGGGGCGTTGGGTTCTGGAAACACCATATATTTT.

This clone was counted a few times. This sequence joins TRBV4-3 and TRBJ1-2; 8 positions agree with TRBD1. Germline CDR1 and CDR2: LGHNA and YSLEER. The CDR3 is 18 residues long. V was clipped by 0 bases and J by 8 bases; unmatched bases: 17. The CDR3 nucleotides read TGCGCCAGCAGCCAAGATTGGGCCGGTCGGACAGGGAGACGCGGCTACACCTTC. Translated, it gives CASSQDWAGRTGRRGYTF.

This clone was seen a handful of times. The V and J genes are TRBV6-1 and TRBJ2-1, with TRBD2 identical over 10 bases. This CDR3 comprises 14 residues. J was trimmed by 4 bases and V by 8 bases; bases with no gene match: 5. Looked up from germline, CDR1 is MNHNS and CDR2 is SASEGT. DNA for the CDR3: TGTGCCAGCGACCCGACTAGCGGGTACAATGAGCAGTTCTTC. This codes for CASDPTSGYNEQFF.

By sample share, this clone is medium-sized. This sequence joins TRBV7-2 and TRBJ1-5; 9 bases fit TRBD1. J gave up 6 bases and V 5 bases, and 2 bases lay outside the gene matches. This CDR3 is 13 amino acids long. Per the germline V gene, CDR1 is SGHTA and CDR2 is FQGNSA. In DNA, the CDR3 is TGTGCCAGCAGCATGGGACAGGGTCAGCCCCAGCATTTT. Translated: CASSMGQGQPQHF.

The V call is TRBV30, the J call TRBJ2-7, with TRBD2 matching over 7 bases. Germline CDR1 and CDR2: GTSNPN and SVGIG (reference sequence). The CDR3 is made up of 11 amino acids. CDR3 nucleotide sequence: TGTGCGGGGGGGTTGCCCTACGAGCAGTACTTC. It codes for CAGGLPYEQYF.

V usage is TRBV4-1 and J usage is TRBJ1-2; 7 positions match TRBD1. Germline CDR1 is MGHRA and CDR2 is YSYEKL. This CDR3 region has 17 residues. V shed 4 bases and J 4 bases; nucleotides not matched to a gene: 15. This chain's CDR3 is CASSPTTTGTDIYGYTF. In DNA, the CDR3 is TGCGCCAGCAGCCCAACGACGACCGGGACAGATATCTATGGCTACACCTTC.

This clone has only a few counts. The chain employs TRBV15 and TRBJ2-1; D is ambiguous. V was cut by 1 base and J by 3 bases, with 7 bases left in between. The CDR3 totals 14 residues. The germline CDR1 and CDR2 sequences are LNHNV and YYDKDF (reference sequence). The CDR3 protein is CATSRVYGYNEQFF. The CDR3 DNA follows: TGTGCCACCAGCAGAGTATACGGCTACAATGAGCAGTTCTTC.

The table lists this clone with many counts. The CDR3 region has the DNA TGTGCCAGCTCACCAAGTTCAGGGTCAGATACGCAGTATTTT. Amino acid sequence: CASSPSSGSDTQYF. The chain uses TRBV18 and TRBJ2-3, with TRBD1 as a possible D gene (5 bases). Germline V gene lookup returns CDR1 KGHSH and CDR2 LQKENI. V was trimmed by 2 bases and J by 4 bases, leaving 10 bases between them. The CDR3 runs 14 residues.

This clone showed up just a few times. This rearrangement joins TRBV11-2 to TRBJ1-1; no firm D call. V shed 5 bases and J shed 11 bases, with 18 bases lying between them. This CDR3 region has 13 residues. CDR1 SGHAT and CDR2 FQNNGV come from the germline V gene. CDR3 sequence reads: CASSPTPGLGAFF. CDR3 nucleotide sequence: TGTGCCAGCAGCCCAACCCCGGGTCTCGGGGCTTTCTTT. Supplemented by reference TRBV11-2 and TRBJ1-1, the full variable domain reads EAGVAQSPRYKIIEKRQSVAFWCNPISGHATLYWYQQILGQGPKLLIQFQNNGVVDDSQLPKDRFSAERLKGVDSTLKIQPAKLEDSAVYLCASSPTPGLGAFFGQGTRLTVV.